The 26 T cell receptor beta chains presented below share a single source sample, sequenced in a study of blood T cell repertoires in COVID-19. Repertoires were generated with immunoSEQ multiplex PCR, while TCRdb's copy carries only in-frame clones and drops some. Of around 250,000 clones listed, roughly 88% are singletons. Sequenced material: PBMCs or T cells enriched from blood (not recorded which). The receptors come from a woman aged 45-59 years who had recovered from COVID-19.

About this clone itself: One junction end disagrees with the germline gene, perhaps due to a read error. The rearrangement uses TRBV9 and TRBJ1-1; D perhaps matches TRBD1 (6 bases). The CDR3 contains 16 residues. Germline loops: CDR1 SGDLS, CDR2 YYNGEE. The CDR3 sequence is CASGVEGETGNTEAFF. In DNA, the CDR3 is TGTGCCAGCGGCGTAGAGGGGGAAACGGGGAACACTGAAGCTTTCTTT.

This clone was recorded only once. V is TRBV7-9 and J is TRBJ2-7; 8 nucleotides match TRBD2. The germline gives CDR1 SEHNR, CDR2 FQNEAQ (reference sequence). This CDR3 is 13 amino acids long. The ends lost 4 bases at V and 3 bases at J; junction bases unmatched: 2. CDR3 sequence reads: CASSSSGSYEQYF. The CDR3 DNA sequence: TGTGCCAGCAGCTCCAGCGGGAGCTACGAGCAGTACTTC.

The chain recombines TRBV18 with TRBJ2-3, with D maybe TRBD2 (6 bases). The CDR3 length is 14 residues. The V end lost 6 bases, the J end lost 2 bases, and 12 bases lay between the germline ends. Germline CDR1 KGHSH, CDR2 LQKENI. Here the CDR3 reads CASSTRTYTDTQYF. Here the CDR3 DNA reads TGTGCCAGCTCGACTAGGACCTACACAGATACGCAGTATTTT. Looking up the rest from reference TRBV18 and TRBJ2-3 gives the full variable domain: NAGVMQNPRHLVRRRGQEARLRCSPMKGHSHVYWYRQLPEEGLKFMVYLQKENIIDESGMPKERFSAEFPKEGPSILRIQQVVRGDSAAYFCASSTRTYTDTQYFGPGTRLTVL.

V usage is TRBV7-9 and J usage is TRBJ1-2; no definite D call. CDR3 length equals 14 residues. Trimming cost V 8 bases and J 2 bases, with 15 bases left between them. Germline V gene sequence: CDR1 SEHNR, CDR2 FQNEAQ (reference sequence). CDR3 protein: CASGRSQINYGYTF. Here the CDR3 DNA reads TGTGCCAGCGGTCGAAGTCAGATCAACTATGGCTACACCTTC.

The rearrangement links TRBV28 to TRBJ1-5, with unresolved D. V lost 6 bases and J 6 bases, leaving 18 bases between the germline ends. Germline CDR1 reads MDHEN; CDR2 reads SYDVKM. The CDR3 has 15 amino acids. CDR3 loop: CASRLRLRGGQPQHF. In nucleotides, the CDR3 is TGTGCCAGCAGGCTCAGGCTACGGGGTGGTCAGCCCCAGCATTTT. The full variable domain, with the rest looked up from reference TRBV28 and TRBJ1-5, is DVKVTQSSRYLVKRTGEKVFLECVQDMDHENMFWYRQDPGLGLRLIYFSYDVKMKEKGDIPEGYSVSREKKERFSLILESASTNQTSMYLCASRLRLRGGQPQHFGDGTRLSIL.

The chain carries TRBV28 and TRBJ1-2; D is perhaps TRBD1 (5 bases). The CDR3 runs 17 residues. V lost 5 bases and J lost 5, with 24 bases in between. Germline V gene lookup returns CDR1 MDHEN and CDR2 SYDVKM. CDR3 amino acids: CASSHQNRQAGGYGYTF. CDR3 bases: TGTGCCAGCAGTCATCAAAATAGGCAGGCGGGGGGATATGGCTACACCTTC.

The rearrangement uses TRBV27 and TRBJ2-7, with a tentative D call TRBD1 (6 bases). This CDR3 region has 16 residues. The V gene lost 0 bases and the J gene lost 0 bases, with 12 bases spanning the gap. CDR1 is MNHEY, CDR2 SMNVEV, per germline (reference sequence). CDR3 in amino acids: CASSLSSGESSYEQYF. The CDR3 DNA is TGTGCCAGCAGTTTATCATCAGGGGAAAGCTCCTACGAGCAGTACTTC.

The chain couples TRBV19 to TRBJ1-4; 7 nucleotides agree with TRBD1. This CDR3 has 15 amino acids. Germline assignment: CDR1 LNHDA and CDR2 SQIVND (reference sequence). J was trimmed by 7 bases and V by 5 bases; bases with no gene match: 10. CDR3 sequence (DNA): TGTGCCAGTAGTCCCCGACAGGGTTGGGGTGAAAAACTGTTTTTT. It translates to CASSPRQGWGEKLFF. The whole variable domain, remainder taken from reference TRBV19 and TRBJ1-4, is DGGITQSPKYLFRKEGQNVTLSCEQNLNHDAMYWYRQDPGQGLRLIYYSQIVNDFQKGDIAEGYSVSREKKESFPLTVTSAQKNPTAFYLCASSPRQGWGEKLFFGSGTQLSVL.

This chain uses TRBV7-3 with TRBJ2-1; a possible D gene is TRBD1 (8 bases). This CDR3 has 13 residues. The V and J ends lost 11 bases and 7 bases respectively, with 18 bases between them. Germline V gives CDR1 SGHTA, CDR2 FQGTGA. The CDR3 DNA follows: TGTGCCGCCAGACAGGGGCGGGGGAATGAGCAGTTCTTC. Amino acid sequence: CAARQGRGNEQFF.

J is TRBJ1-4 and V is TRBV28; TRBD1 matches 7 bases. This CDR3 is built from 14 residues. From germline, CDR1 is MDHEN and CDR2 SYDVKM. Trimming at V came to 6 bases and at J to 4 bases, leaving 5 bases not matched to a gene. DNA of the CDR3: TGTGCCAGCAGCGAGGGACAGTTTAATGAAAAACTGTTTTTT. Translating it yields CASSEGQFNEKLFF.

The chain recombines TRBV5-1 with TRBJ1-1; D uncertain. Germline-derived CDR1 and CDR2 are SGHRS and YFSETQ. V lost 0 bases and J lost 1, with 10 bases in between. This CDR3 has 15 residues. The CDR3, as DNA: TGCGCCAGCAGCTTGGGCCCGGGGTCGAACACTGAAGCTTTCTTT. Amino acids: CASSLGPGSNTEAFF.

The chain has TRBV21-1 and TRBJ2-7; the D call in the table, TRBD1, was not verified against the DNA. TRBV21-1 is given as a pseudogene. This CDR3 has 14 residues. The CDR3 loop reads CATRGGQGTYEQYF. In DNA form, the CDR3 reads TGTGCCACCAGAGGAGGACAGGGGACCTACGAGCAGTACTTC.

The V gene is TRBV9, the J gene TRBJ1-3, with TRBD1 matching 7 bases. The CDR3 extends over 14 amino acids. Per the germline V gene, CDR1 is SGDLS and CDR2 is YYNGEE. Trimming cost V 5 bases and J 4 bases; bases outside gene matches: 6. The CDR3 coding sequence is TGTGCCAGCAGTAGGGACAGCCTCGGAAACACCATATATTTT. This gives the protein CASSRDSLGNTIYF.

This clone has only a few counts. The rearrangement joins TRBV28 to TRBJ1-1; D is uncertain. The V gene's germline CDR1 is MDHEN and CDR2 SYDVKM. The CDR3 sequence is 13 residues long. Trimming took 3 bases from V and 0 from J, leaving 5 bases between them. CDR3 coding DNA: TGTGCCAGCAGTTTTTATATGAACACTGAAGCTTTCTTT. This gives the protein CASSFYMNTEAFF.

This clone is a singleton in its sample. J is TRBJ1-1 and V is TRBV23-1; TRBD1 aligns across 12 bases. TRBV23-1 counts as an open reading frame of uncertain function. Unmatched junction bases numbered 15, after V lost 0 bases and J lost 1 base. This CDR3 has 21 residues. The CDR3 is CASSQSRDRGPSWLWNTEAFF. The CDR3 DNA sequence: TGCGCCAGCAGTCAATCGCGGGACAGGGGGCCGTCTTGGCTCTGGAACACTGAAGCTTTCTTT.

This chain connects TRBV5-5 to TRBJ2-3; D not resolved. The CDR3 is 15 residues long. Per germline, CDR1 SGHKS and CDR2 YYEKEE (reference sequence). The V end lost 1 base, the J end lost 0 bases, and 9 bases lay between the germline ends. The CDR3 sequence is CASSLNIRSTDTQYF. The CDR3 DNA is TGTGCCAGCAGCTTGAATATCAGGAGCACAGATACGCAGTATTTT.

There are a few counts of this clone. The chain couples TRBV7-2 to TRBJ1-1; D possibly corresponds to TRBD1 (5 bases). CDR1 SGHTA and CDR2 FQGNSA come from the germline V gene. Trimming took off 1 base at V and 7 bases at J, with 13 bases between the two ends. The CDR3 totals 14 residues. DNA for the CDR3: TGTGCCAGCAGCTTAGGTCAGGGCGAAGGTGAAGCTTTCTTT. The encoded protein is CASSLGQGEGEAFF.

In this sample, this clone turned up a few times. The gene calls are TRBV12-3 or TRBV12-4 and TRBJ2-7, with D tentatively TRBD1 (6 bases). Trimming took 3 bases from V and 4 from J, leaving 10 bases between them. CDR3 length equals 13 residues. The DNA for the CDR3 is TGTGCCAGCAGTTTGGACAGTTTTTACGAGCAGTACTTC. It specifies CASSLDSFYEQYF.

This chain connects TRBV5-4 to TRBJ1-2; a weak D match, TRBD1 (6 bases). V was trimmed by 4 bases and J by 4 bases, leaving 20 bases between them. The CDR3 loop spans 16 amino acids. Germline values: CDR1 SGHNT, CDR2 YYREEE (reference sequence). CDR3 bases: TGTGCCAGCAGCCAGGGGACCGGGTACAGTTTCTATGGCTACACCTTC. Translating it yields CASSQGTGYSFYGYTF.

The chain links TRBV10-2 to TRBJ2-2; D gene ambiguous. Trimming pared 6 bases from V and 2 bases from J, leaving 7 bases between. This CDR3 has 13 amino acids. The germline CDR1 and CDR2 sequences are WSHSY and SAAADI. Here the CDR3 DNA reads TGCGCCAGCAGGGCAGTCAACACCGGGGAGCTGTTTTTT. It is translated as CASRAVNTGELFF.

The chain uses TRBV4-1 and TRBJ2-3; 11 bases fit TRBD2. The CDR3 sequence is 18 residues long. Germline CDR1 reads MGHRA; CDR2 reads YSYEKL. Trimming took 4 bases from V and 0 from J; bases not matched to a gene: 9. CDR3: CASSRRAGTSGSTDTQYF. DNA for the CDR3: TGCGCCAGCAGCCGACGCGCCGGGACTAGCGGTAGCACAGATACGCAGTATTTT.

The J gene is TRBJ2-7, the V gene TRBV11-2, with TRBD2 matching 14 bases. Trimming at V came to 3 bases and at J to 4 bases, leaving 5 bases not matched to a gene. The germline gives CDR1 SGHAT, CDR2 FQNNGV. The length of the CDR3 is 16 residues. CDR3: CASSLGLAGVNYEQYF. CDR3 sequence (DNA): TGTGCCAGCAGCTTGGGACTAGCGGGAGTCAATTACGAGCAGTACTTC.

The chain combines TRBV7-2 with TRBJ1-2; maybe TRBD1 (6 bases). The CDR3 is 15 amino acids. The V end was cut by 0 bases, the J end by 6 bases, with 14 bases between. Germline lookup yields CDR1 SGHTA and CDR2 FQGNSA. CDR3 amino acids: CASSLASAQGNGYTF. The DNA of the CDR3 is TGTGCCAGCAGCTTAGCCTCGGCCCAGGGGAATGGCTACACCTTC.

With regard to this clone: Other DNA variants within this sample encode the same CDR3. The chain is built from TRBV7-9 and TRBJ1-6; no clear D. Germline V lookup: CDR1 SEHNR, CDR2 FQNEAQ (reference sequence). V was pared by 1 base and J by 13 bases, with 8 bases between. The CDR3 is 12 amino acids. CDR3 nucleotide sequence: TGTGCCAGCAGCTTAGGAGGATCGCCCCTCCACTTT. Protein product: CASSLGGSPLHF.

With respect to this clone: Other DNA variants within this sample encode the same CDR3. This chain links TRBV20-1 with TRBJ1-6; tentative D call: TRBD1 (5 bases). Germline CDR1 DFQATT, CDR2 SNEGSKA (reference sequence). This CDR3 has 14 residues. V was pared by 3 bases and J by 8 bases, with 14 bases between. The CDR3 DNA reads TGCAGTGCTAGTTGGCAGGGAGGGGATTCACCCCTCCACTTT. Its translation: CSASWQGGDSPLHF.

This clone has only one observation. The V call is TRBV11-3, the J call TRBJ2-1, with a possible D match to TRBD1 (6 bases). The germline CDR1 and CDR2 sequences are SGHNT and YENEEA. V gave up 1 base and J gave up 7 bases, with 14 bases separating them. The CDR3 loop spans 15 amino acids. The CDR3 is CASSLARGRLNEQFF. The CDR3 region has the DNA TGTGCCAGCAGCTTAGCCAGGGGACGTTTGAATGAGCAGTTCTTC. Based on the CDR3 plus reference TRBV11-3 and TRBJ2-1, the full variable domain is EAGVVQSPRYKIIEKKQPVAFWCNPISGHNTLYWYLQNLGQGPELLIRYENEEAVDDSQLPKDRFSAERLKGVDSTLKIQPAELGDSAVYLCASSLARGRLNEQFFGPGTRLTVL.